The present T cell receptor beta chain was sequenced within a study of CXCR3-negative and CXCR3-positive naive CD8 T cells. The study made its TRB cDNA libraries by 5' RACE, adding UMI labels. TCRdb processed the 5' RACE reads again and assigns one entry to each CDR3 protein, with no DNA. The sample table sets out approximately 83,000 distinct CDR3 sequences. The CDR3 has 16 residues. CDR1 is SQVTM and CDR2 is ANQGSEA in the germline V gene. The V and J genes are TRBV29-1 and TRBJ1-2; the D call of TRBD1 rests on TCRdb alone, since no DNA is present to check it. This TCR came from a human donor in good health. Some clones in this sample may be carry-over from other donors' samples. Specimen: naive CXCR3- CD8+ T cells from blood. Regarding subset: CD45RO-CCR7+CD27+CD95- naive CD8+ T cells lacking CXCR3 (TNR3-). The CDR3 is CSVEDPQEKGVGGYTF.